This T cell receptor beta chain was documented in a study of blood T cell repertoires in COVID-19 (dated by TCRdb to between 2020 and 2021). Context from the whole study: Collaborator samples came from the United States, Italy and Spain and covered acute and convalescent phases of COVID-19. HLA class I and class II types, where available, came from metadata supplied by the sample provider rather than from assay-based typing. Nearly every sample came with metadata listing a de-identified subject ID, COVID-19 status, age in years and sex. Subjects who had been exposed to COVID-19, were actively infected with it, or had recovered from it provided the deeply sampled blood TCRbeta repertoires that made up the dataset. The samples were drawn from two sources: the first 160 participants of the ongoing ImmuneRACE study, and some 1,300 subjects contributed by 6 global collaborators. A freely available public database, intended as a resource for researchers studying the immune response to SARS-CoV-2, is where the repertoires were released. The prospective study material was composed of cDNA or gDNA derived from T cells, B-cell-depleted T cells, or PBMCs. General findings and caveats noted by the study authors: How much clinical and demographic metadata was included differed by source and by participant, and the metadata was provided uncurated.

On this clone: No antigen is known for it. No qualities accompany the bases; no much larger clone lies one base away.

In the prospective study, participants were roughly 18 to 90 years old, resided in fewer than 25 geographic areas of the United States, and were enrolled through a virtual design. Cohort assignment in the prospective study relied on participant-reported clinical history from a screening survey and a study questionnaire. Recovered participants in ImmuneRACE Cohort 3 were defined by two consecutive negative NP/OP PCR tests, clearance by a healthcare professional, or resolution of symptoms. In the prospective study, mobile phlebotomists collected whole blood, serum and a nasopharyngeal or oropharyngeal swab from each participant. Prospective study participants could optionally give additional blood draws and questionnaires over an approximately two-month period. Before DNA extraction, prospective study blood samples were shipped either frozen or at room temperature. TCRbeta CDR3 regions were amplified from genomic DNA using the immunoSEQ Assay, a bias-controlled multiplex PCR. The published analysis was carried out like this. The number of nucleated cells in each sample was estimated by amplification of reference gene primers within the assay. To quantify the absolute abundance of each unique TCRbeta CDR3 rearrangement, sequence reads were collapsed and filtered. For each sample, productive Simpson clonality was calculated as the square root of Simpson's diversity index over productive rearrangements. TCRdb's version of the immuneACCESS table is confined to in-frame rearrangements and falls short of the full clone set. An unresolved V gene accounts for under half of the shortfall where checked; the remainder is of unknown origin. That table furnishes V, J and clone size, whereas the DNA furnished D and trimming. This sample gives more than 300,000 clones in total; just over 85% of them show up just once. The ten largest make up about 10% of the sample.

Measured from the cysteine to the phenylalanine, the CDR3 is 14 residues long. The CDR3 DNA has 42 bases and is translated from base 1. CDR1 and CDR2 (SGHTA, FQGTGA) derive from the germline V gene. Clipping removes 5 bases from V and 0 bases from J, with 2 as the unmatched junction base count. Sample: PBMCs or T cells enriched from blood (not recorded which). This chain is built from TRBV7-3 and TRBJ1-1, and TRBD1 aligns with 8 junction nucleotides. This TCR was recovered from a woman younger than 35 who had recovered from COVID-19. The nucleotide sequence reads TGTGCCAGCAGCGAGACAGGGGTGAACACTGAAGCTTTCTTT. This yields the protein CASSETGVNTEAFF.